This TCR beta chain is drawn from a study of blood T cell repertoires in COVID-19. The wider study: Both acute and convalescent COVID-19 samples were obtained from the United States, Italy and Spain. Sources were T cells, B-cell-depleted T cells, or PBMCs; the material itself was cDNA or gDNA.

Under the authors' procedure: Reference gene primer amplification gave estimated nucleated cell counts. Here immunoSEQ multiplex PCR was the method, and the copy in TCRdb shows in-frame clones only, minus some. V, J and clone size were drawn from that table, and D and trimming were deduced from the DNA. Of roughly 160,000 clones listed, 70% to 90% were seen once; the top ten hold 1.1%. This clone was observed once. The CDR3 is made up of 12 amino acids. V trimming: 2 bases; J trimming: 9 bases; junction bases outside the gene matches: 1. CDR1 MNHEY and CDR2 SVGAGI come from the germline V gene. The receptor was isolated from a man aged 35 to 55 with acute or convalescent COVID-19. The sample comprised peripheral blood. The chain links TRBV6-5 to TRBJ2-1, with 7 nucleotides matching TRBD2. The CDR3 loop is CASSYGGVEQFF. DNA of the CDR3: TGTGCCAGCAGTTACGGGGGGGTTGAGCAGTTCTTC.